The clone carrying this T cell receptor (beta chain) was counted between two and nine times. Its specificity is not known. The CDR3 has 13 amino acids. The germline V gene has CDR1 SSHAT and CDR2 FNYEAQ (reference sequence). Some clones are missing from TCRdb's copy, which holds only in-frame ones; the method was immunoSEQ multiplex PCR. Counted here are hundreds of thousands of clones, about 93% occurring once; the ten biggest clones make up 5.5% to 6%. This sample stems from a study of brain T cells in children with intractable seizures. Time point denoted: blood from clinic visit 5 months post-surgery; TSC patient then seizure free. Surgery cases with the highest brain T cell transcript signatures were chosen for sequencing. Before surgery, patients took at least one anti-epileptic drug. Broader study findings: Viral specificity was inferred only from CDR3 similarity; HCMV serostatus was unknown. Clones missing pre-surgery may reflect undersampling of that blood sample.

This specimen was peripheral blood, taken 5 to 6 months after surgery. The rearrangement uses TRBV7-7 and TRBJ1-2; no reliable D call. The TCR sequence derives from a boy younger than two with tuberous sclerosis and intractable seizures. The CDR3, as DNA: TGTGCTAGCCCCGAACGGGTTTACTATGGCTACACCTTC. It specifies CASPERVYYGYTF.